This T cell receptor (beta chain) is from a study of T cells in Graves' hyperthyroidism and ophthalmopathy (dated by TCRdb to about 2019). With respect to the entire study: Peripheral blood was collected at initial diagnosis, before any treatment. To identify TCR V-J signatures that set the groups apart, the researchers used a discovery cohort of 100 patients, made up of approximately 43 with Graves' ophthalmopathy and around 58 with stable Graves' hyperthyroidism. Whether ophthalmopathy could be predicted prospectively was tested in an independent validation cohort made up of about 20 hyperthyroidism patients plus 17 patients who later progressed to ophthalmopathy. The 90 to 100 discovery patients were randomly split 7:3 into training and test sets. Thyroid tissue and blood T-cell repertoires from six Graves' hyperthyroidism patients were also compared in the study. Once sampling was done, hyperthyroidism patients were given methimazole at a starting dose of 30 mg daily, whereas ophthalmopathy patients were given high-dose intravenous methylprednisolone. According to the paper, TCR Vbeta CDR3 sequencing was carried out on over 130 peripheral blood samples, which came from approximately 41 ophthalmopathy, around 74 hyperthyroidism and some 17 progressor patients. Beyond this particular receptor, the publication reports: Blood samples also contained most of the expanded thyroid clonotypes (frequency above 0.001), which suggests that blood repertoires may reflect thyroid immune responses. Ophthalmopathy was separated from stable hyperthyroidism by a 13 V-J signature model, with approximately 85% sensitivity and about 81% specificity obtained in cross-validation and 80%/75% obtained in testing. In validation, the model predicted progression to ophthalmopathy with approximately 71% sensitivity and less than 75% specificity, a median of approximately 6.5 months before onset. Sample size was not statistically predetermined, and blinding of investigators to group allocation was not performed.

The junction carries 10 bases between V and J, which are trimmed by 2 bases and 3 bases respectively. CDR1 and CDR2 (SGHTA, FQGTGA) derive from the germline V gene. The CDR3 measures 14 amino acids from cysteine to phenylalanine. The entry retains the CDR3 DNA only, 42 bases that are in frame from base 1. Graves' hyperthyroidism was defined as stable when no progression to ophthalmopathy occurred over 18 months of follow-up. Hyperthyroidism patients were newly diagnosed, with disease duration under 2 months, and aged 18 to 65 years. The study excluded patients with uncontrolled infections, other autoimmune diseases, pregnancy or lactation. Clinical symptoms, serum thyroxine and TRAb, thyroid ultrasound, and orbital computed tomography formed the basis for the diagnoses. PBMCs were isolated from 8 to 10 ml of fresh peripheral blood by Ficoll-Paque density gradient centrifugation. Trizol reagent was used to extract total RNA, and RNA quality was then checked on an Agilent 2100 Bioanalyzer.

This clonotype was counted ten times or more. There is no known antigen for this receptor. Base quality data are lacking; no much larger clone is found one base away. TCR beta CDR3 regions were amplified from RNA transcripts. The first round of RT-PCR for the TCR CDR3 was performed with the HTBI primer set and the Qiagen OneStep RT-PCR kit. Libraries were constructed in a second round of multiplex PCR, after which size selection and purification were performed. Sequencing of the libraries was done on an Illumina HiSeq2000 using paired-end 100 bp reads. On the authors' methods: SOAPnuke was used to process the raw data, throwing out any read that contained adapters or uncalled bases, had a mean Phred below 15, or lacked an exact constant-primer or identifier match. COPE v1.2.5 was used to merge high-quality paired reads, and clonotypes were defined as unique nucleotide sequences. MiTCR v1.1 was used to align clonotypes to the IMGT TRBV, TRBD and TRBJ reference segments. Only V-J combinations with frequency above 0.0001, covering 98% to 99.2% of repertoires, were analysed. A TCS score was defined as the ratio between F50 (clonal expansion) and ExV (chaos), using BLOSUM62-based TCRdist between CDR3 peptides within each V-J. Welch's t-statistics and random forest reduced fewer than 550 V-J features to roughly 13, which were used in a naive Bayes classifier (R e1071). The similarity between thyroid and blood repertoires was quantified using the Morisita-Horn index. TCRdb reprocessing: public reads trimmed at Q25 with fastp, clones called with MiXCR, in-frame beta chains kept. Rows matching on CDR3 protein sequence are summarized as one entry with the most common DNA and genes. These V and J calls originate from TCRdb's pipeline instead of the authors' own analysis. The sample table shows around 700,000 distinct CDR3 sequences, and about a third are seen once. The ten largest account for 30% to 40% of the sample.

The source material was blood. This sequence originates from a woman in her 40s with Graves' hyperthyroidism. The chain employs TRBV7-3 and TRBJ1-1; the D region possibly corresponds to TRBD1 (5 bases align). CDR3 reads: CASSLEGRDTEAFF. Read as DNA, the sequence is TGTGCCAGCAGCTTAGAGGGCAGGGACACTGAAGCTTTCTTT.